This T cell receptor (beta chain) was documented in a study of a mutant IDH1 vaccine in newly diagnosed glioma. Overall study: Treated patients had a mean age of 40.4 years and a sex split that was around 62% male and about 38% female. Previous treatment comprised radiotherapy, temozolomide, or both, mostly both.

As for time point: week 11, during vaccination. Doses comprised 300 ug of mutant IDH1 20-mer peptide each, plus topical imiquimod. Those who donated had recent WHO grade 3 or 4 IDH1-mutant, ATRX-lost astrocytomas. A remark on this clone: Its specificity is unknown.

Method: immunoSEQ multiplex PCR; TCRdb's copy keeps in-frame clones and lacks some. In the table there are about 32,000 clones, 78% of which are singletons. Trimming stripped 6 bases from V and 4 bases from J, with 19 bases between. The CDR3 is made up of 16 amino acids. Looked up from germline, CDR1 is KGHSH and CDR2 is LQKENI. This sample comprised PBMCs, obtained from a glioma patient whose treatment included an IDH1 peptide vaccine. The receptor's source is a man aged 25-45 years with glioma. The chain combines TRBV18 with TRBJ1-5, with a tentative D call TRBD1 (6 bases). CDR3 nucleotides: TGTGCCAGCTCGACCGGAGGGACATTGGGAAATCAGCCCCAGCATTTT. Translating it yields CASSTGGTLGNQPQHF.